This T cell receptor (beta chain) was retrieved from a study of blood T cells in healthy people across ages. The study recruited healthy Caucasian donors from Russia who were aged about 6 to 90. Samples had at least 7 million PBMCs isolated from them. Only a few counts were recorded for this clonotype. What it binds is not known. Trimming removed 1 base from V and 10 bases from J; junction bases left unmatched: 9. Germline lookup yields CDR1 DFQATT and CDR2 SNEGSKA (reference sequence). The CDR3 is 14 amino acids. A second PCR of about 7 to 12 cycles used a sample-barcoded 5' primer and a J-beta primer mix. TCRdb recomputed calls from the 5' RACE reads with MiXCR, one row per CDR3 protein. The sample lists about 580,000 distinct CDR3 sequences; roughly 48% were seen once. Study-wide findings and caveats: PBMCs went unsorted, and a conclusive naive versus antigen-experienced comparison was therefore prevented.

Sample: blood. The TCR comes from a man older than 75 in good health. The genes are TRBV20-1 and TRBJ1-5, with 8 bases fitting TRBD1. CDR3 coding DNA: TGCAGTGCTAGAGGAAGAACAGGGGGTGGACCCCAGCATTTT. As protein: CSARGRTGGGPQHF.